Sequencing of this T cell receptor beta chain was carried out in a study of memory B cells and T cells in multiple sclerosis. The study, taken as a whole, reports: Compartments had unequal clone-set sizes, affecting shared clonotype counts.

Here immunoSEQ multiplex PCR was the method, and the copy in TCRdb shows in-frame clones only, minus some. Here the sample spans around 50,000 clones, almost 85% being singletons. Comments on this clone: Its antigen is undetermined.

V was trimmed by 2 bases and J by 0 bases, leaving 12 bases between them. This CDR3 is 16 amino acids long. CDR1 SGHVS and CDR2 FNYEAQ come from the germline V gene. CFSE-dim autoproliferating and CFSE-high non-proliferating T cells from unstimulated culture were sequenced separately. Cultures began with about 50 million CFSE-labeled PBMCs, unstimulated for roughly 7 days, with replicate wells pooled. Without exogenous stimuli, about 0.51 uM CFSE-labeled PBMCs were cultured serum-free. This receptor was obtained from a human donor with multiple sclerosis. The material sequenced was PBMCs from blood kept in culture. The J gene is TRBJ2-3, the V gene TRBV7-6; D not resolved. This chain's CDR3 is CASSLPGTLSTDTQYF. The CDR3 DNA reads as TGTGCCAGCAGCTTACCTGGCACACTTAGCACAGATACGCAGTATTTT.